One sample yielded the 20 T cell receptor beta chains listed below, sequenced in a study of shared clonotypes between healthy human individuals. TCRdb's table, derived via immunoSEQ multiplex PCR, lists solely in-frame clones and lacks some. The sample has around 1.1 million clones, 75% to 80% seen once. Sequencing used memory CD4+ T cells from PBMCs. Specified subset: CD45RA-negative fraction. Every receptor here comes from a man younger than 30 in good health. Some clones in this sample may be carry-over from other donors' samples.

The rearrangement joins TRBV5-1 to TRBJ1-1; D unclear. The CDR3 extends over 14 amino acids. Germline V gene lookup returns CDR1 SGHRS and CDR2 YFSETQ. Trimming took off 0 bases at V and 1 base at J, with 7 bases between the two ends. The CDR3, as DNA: TGCGCCAGCAGCTTGGAACGCAGGAACACTGAAGCTTTCTTT. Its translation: CASSLERRNTEAFF.

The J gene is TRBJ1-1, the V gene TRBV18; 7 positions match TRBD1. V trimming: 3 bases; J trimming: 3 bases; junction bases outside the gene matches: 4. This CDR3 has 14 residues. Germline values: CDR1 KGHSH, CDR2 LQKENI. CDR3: CASSPPGGHTEAFF. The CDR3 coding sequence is TGTGCCAGCTCACCTCCAGGGGGGCACACTGAAGCTTTCTTT.

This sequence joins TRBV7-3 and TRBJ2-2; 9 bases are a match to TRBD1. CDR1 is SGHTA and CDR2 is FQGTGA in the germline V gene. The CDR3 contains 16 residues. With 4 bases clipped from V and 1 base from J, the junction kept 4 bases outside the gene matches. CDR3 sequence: CASSYGTGRNTGELFF. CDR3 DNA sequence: TGTGCCAGCAGCTATGGGACAGGGAGGAACACCGGGGAGCTGTTTTTT.

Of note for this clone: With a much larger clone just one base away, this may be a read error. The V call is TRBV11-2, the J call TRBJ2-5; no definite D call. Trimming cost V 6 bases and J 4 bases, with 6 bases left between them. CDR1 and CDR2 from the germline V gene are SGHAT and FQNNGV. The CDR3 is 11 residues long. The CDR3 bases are TGTGCCAGCAGTTACCTAGAGACCCAGTACTTC. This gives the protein CASSYLETQYF. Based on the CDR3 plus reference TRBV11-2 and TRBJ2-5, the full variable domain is EAGVAQSPRYKIIEKRQSVAFWCNPISGHATLYWYQQILGQGPKLLIQFQNNGVVDDSQLPKDRFSAERLKGVDSTLKIQPAKLEDSAVYLCASSYLETQYFGPGTRLLVL.

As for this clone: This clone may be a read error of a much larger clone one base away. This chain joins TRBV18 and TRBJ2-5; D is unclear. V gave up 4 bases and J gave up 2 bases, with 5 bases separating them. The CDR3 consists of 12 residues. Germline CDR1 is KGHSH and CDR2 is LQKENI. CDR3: CASSRAQETQYF. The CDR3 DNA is TGTGCCAGCTCACGGGCACAAGAGACCCAGTACTTC.

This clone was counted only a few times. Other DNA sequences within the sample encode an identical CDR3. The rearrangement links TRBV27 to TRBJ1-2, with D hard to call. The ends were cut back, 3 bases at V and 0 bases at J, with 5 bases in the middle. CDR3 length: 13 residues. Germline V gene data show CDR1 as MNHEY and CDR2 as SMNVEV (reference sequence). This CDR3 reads CASSFRANYGYTF. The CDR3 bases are TGTGCCAGCAGTTTCCGGGCTAACTATGGCTACACCTTC.

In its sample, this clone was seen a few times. DNA of the CDR3: TGTGCCAGCAGTTACGAGGGACGCGGCACAGATACGCAGTATTTT. Protein product: CASSYEGRGTDTQYF. The chain couples TRBV6-5 to TRBJ2-3, with D tentatively TRBD1 or TRBD2 (5 bases each). The germline CDR1 and CDR2 sequences are MNHEY and SVGAGI. This CDR3 region has 15 residues. The ends were cut back, 2 bases at V and 1 base at J, with 10 bases in the middle.

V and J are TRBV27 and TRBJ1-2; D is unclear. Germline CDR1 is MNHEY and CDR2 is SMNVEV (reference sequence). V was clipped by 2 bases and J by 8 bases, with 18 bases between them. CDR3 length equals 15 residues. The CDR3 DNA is TGTGCCAGCAGTTTAATTTCTGGTACCTTTGGCGGCTACACCTTC. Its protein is CASSLISGTFGGYTF.

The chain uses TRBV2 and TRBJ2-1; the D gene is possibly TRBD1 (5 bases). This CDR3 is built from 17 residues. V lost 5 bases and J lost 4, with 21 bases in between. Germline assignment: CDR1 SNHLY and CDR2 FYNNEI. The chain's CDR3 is CASSIPTARVRYNEQFF. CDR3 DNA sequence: TGTGCCAGCAGTATTCCCACGGCCAGGGTGAGATACAATGAGCAGTTCTTC.

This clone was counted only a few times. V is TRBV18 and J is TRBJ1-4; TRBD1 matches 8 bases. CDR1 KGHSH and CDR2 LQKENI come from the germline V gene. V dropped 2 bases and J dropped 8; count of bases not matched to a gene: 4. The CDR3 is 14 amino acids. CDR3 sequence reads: CASSPETGEEKLFF. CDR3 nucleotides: TGTGCCAGCTCACCAGAGACAGGGGAGGAAAAACTGTTTTTT.

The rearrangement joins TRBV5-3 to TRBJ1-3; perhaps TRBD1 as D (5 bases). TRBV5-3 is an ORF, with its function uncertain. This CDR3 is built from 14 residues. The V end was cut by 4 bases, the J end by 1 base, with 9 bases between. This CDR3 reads CARSPEGSGNTIYF. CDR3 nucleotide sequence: TGTGCCAGAAGCCCCGAGGGGTCTGGAAACACCATATATTTT.

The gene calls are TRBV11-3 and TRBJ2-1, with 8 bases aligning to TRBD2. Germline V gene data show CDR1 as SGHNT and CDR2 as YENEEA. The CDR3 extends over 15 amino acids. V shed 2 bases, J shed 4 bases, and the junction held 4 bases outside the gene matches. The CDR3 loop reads CASSLTSGSYNEQFF. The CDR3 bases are TGTGCCAGCAGCTTAACGAGCGGGAGTTACAATGAGCAGTTCTTC. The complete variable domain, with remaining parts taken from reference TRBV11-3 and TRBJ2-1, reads EAGVVQSPRYKIIEKKQPVAFWCNPISGHNTLYWYLQNLGQGPELLIRYENEEAVDDSQLPKDRFSAERLKGVDSTLKIQPAELGDSAVYLCASSLTSGSYNEQFFGPGTRLTVL.

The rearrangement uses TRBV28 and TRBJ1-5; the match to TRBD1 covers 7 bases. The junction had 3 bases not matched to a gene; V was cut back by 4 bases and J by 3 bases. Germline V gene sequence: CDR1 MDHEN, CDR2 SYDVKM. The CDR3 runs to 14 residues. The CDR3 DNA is TGTGCCAGCAGTTCCGGGACAGCCAATCAGCCCCAGCATTTT. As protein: CASSSGTANQPQHF.

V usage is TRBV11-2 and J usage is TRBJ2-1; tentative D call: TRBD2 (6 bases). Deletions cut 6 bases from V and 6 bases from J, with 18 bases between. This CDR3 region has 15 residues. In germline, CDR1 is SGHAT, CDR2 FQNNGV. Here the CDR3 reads CASRNHRENANEQFF. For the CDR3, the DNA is TGTGCCAGCAGAAACCACCGGGAGAACGCCAATGAGCAGTTCTTC.

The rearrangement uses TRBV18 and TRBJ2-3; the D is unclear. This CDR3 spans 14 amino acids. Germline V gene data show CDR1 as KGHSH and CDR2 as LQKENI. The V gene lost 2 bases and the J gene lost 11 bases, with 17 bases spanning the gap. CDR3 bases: TGTGCCAGCTCACCAAAAATGACCGAGAGCGAGCAGTATTTT. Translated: CASSPKMTESEQYF.

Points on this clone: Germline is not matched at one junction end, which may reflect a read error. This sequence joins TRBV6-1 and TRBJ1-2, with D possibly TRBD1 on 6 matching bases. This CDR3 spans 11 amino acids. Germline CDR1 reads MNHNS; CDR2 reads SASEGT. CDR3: CASSEAQGHNF. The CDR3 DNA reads TGTGCCAGCAGTGAAGCGCAGGGACACAACTTC.

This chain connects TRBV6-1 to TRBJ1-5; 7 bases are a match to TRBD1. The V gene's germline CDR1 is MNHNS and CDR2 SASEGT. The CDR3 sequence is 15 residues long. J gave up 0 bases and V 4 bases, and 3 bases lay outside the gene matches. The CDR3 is CASSVTGDSNQPQHF. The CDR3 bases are TGTGCCAGCAGTGTTACAGGGGATAGCAATCAGCCCCAGCATTTT.

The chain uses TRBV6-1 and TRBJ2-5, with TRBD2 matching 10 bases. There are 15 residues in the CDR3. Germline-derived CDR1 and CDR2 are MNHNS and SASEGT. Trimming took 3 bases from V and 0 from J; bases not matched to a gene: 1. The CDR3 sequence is CASSDLAGDQETQYF. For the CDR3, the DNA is TGTGCCAGCAGTGACCTAGCGGGAGACCAAGAGACCCAGTACTTC.

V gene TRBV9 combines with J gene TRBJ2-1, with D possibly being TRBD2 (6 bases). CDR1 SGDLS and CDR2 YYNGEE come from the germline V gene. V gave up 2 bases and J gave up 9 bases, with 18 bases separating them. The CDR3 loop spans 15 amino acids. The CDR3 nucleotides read TGTGCCAGCAGCGTCGCACCGACTAGGTCTATTGAGCAGTTCTTC. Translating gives CASSVAPTRSIEQFF.

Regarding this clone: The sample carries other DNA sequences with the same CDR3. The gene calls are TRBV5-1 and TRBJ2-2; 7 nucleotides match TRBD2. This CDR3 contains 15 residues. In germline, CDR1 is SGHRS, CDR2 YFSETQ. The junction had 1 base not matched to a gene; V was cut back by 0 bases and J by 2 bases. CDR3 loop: CASSLASGNTGELFF. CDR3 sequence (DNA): TGCGCCAGCAGCTTGGCTAGCGGCAACACCGGGGAGCTGTTTTTT.